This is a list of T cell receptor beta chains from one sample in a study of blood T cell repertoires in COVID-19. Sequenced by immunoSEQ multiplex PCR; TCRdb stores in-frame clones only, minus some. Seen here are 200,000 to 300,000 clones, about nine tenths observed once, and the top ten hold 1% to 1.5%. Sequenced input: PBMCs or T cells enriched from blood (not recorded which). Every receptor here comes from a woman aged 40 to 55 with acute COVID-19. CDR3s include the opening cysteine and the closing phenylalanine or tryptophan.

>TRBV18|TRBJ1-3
CASSLDRGFGNTIYF
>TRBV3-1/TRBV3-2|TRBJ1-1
CASSQVGSEAFF
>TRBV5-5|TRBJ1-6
CASSLEFSGGAFGSPLHF
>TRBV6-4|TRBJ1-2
CASSDRQGASDANYGYTF
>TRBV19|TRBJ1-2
CASSIGGLSYGYTF
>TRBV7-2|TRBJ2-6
CASSLNPGANVLTF
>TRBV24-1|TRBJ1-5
CATSGGQGENQPQHF
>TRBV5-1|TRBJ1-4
CASSYDRGQEKLFF
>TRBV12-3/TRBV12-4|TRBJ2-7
CATREGGDREQYF
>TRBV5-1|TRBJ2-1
CASSWGTSDNEQFF
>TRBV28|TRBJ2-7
CASSSPPDRVTYEQYF
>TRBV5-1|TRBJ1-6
CASSLETSNNSPLHF
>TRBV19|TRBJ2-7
CASLPTGGFAYEQYF
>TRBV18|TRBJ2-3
CASSPPGGTDTQYF
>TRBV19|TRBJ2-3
CATQRESTDTQYF
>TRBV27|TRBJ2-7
CAKTGTSGNEQYF
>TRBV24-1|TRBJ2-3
CATSHGQGNSDTQYF
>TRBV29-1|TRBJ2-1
CSVEKGDSSYNEQFF
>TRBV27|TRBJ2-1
CASSLGSNEQFF
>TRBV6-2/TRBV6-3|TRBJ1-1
CASSYLQGNTEAFF
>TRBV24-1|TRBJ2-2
CATSGGAAGELFF
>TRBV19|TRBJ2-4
CASSIEGWREGAKNIQYF
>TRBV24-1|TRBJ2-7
CATSADSTYEQYF
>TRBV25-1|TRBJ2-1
CASSPDRGNNEQFF
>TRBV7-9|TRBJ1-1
CASSLEDRRTEAFF
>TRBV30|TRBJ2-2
CAWRQGAIGELFF
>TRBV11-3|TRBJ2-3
CASSLNPAESTDTQYF
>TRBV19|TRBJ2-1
CASRNRHSGVDEQFF
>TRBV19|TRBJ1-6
CASSIIQGAVGSPLHF
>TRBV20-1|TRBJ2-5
CSASRSDETQYF
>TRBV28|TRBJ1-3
CASSTGRSGDTIYF
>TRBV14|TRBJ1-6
CASSQTRDTPNNSPLHF
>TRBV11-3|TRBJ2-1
CASSLADNEQFF
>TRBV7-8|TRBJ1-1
CASSKQGRTEAFF
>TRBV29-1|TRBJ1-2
CSVAASGDYGYTF
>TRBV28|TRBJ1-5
CASSLLGPQHF
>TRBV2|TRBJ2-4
CASRGGAAAKNIQYF
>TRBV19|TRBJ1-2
CASSMDRAPIYGYTF
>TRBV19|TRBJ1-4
CASSIRGGATNEKLFF
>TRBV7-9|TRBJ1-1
CASSLSGDEAFF
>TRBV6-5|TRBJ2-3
CASRTSGLGNTQYF
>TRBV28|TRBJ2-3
CASRLFNKNTQYF
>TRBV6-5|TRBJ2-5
CASSYPLAGQETQYF
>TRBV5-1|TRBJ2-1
CASSLALAGNEQFF
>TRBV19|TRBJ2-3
CASSIDPIGLAGGTDTQYF
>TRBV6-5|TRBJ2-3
CASMGSVDVGDTQYF
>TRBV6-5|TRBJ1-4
CASRSLDSYNEKLFF
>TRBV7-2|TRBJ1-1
CASSLGGTASTEAFF
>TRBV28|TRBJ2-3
CAVFSPSRRTDTQYF
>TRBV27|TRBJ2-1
CASSFSQRIYNEQFF
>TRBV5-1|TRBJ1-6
CASSPREGNSPLHF
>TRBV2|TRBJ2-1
CASNPGSYNEQFF
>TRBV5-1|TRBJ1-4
CASSLTLNEKLFF